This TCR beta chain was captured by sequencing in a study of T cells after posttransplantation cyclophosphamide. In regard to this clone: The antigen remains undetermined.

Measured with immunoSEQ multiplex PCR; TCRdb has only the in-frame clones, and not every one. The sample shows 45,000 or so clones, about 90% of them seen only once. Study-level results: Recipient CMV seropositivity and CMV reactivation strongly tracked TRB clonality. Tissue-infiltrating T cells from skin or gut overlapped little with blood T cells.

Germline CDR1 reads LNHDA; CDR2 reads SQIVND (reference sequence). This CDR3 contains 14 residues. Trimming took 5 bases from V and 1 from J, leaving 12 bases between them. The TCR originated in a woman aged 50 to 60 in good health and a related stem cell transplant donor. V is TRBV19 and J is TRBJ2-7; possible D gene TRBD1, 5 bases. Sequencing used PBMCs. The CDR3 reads CASSASDTSYEQYF. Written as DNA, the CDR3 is TGTGCCAGTAGTGCCTCGGACACTTCCTACGAGCAGTACTTC.